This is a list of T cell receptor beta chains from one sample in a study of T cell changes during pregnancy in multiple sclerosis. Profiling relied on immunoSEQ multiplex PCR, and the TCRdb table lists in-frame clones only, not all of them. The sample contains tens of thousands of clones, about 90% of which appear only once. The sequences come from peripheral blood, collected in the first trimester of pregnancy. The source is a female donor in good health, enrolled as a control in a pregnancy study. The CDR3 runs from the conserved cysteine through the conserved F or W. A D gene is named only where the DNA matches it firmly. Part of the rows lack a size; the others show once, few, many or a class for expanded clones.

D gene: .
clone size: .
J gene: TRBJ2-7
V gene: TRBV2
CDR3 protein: CASSEDRPRDYEQYF
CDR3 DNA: TGTGCCAGCAGTGAAGATAGGCCCCGGGACTACGAGCAGTACTTC

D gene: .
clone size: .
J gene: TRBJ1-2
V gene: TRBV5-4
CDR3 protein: CASSLEQYNYGYTF
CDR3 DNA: TGTGCCAGCAGCTTGGAACAGTACAACTATGGCTACACCTTC

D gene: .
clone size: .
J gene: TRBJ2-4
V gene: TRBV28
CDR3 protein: CASSEGGGNIQYF
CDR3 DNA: TGTGCCAGCAGTGAAGGGGGTGGAAACATTCAGTACTTC

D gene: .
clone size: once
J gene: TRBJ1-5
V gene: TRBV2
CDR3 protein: CASSAGYNQPQHF
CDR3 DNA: TGTGCCAGCAGTGCGGGGTACAATCAGCCCCAGCATTTT

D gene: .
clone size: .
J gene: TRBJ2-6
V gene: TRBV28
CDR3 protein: CASSSRGRGSGANVLTF
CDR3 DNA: TGTGCCAGCAGTTCCAGGGGGCGGGGGTCTGGGGCCAACGTCCTGACTTTC

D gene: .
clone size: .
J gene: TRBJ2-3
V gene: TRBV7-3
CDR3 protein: CASSLPASGNTQYF
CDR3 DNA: TGTGCCAGCAGCTTACCCGCTTCCGGTAATACGCAGTATTTT

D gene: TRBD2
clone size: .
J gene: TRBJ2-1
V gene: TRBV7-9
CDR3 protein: CASSPLAGGPEGYEQFF
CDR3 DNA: TGTGCCAGCAGCCCCCTAGCGGGGGGGCCAGAGGGGTATGAGCAGTTCTTC

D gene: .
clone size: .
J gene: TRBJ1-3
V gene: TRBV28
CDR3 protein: CASEKPDQSYPGAIYF
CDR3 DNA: TGTGCCAGCGAGAAACCGGACCAAAGCTACCCGGGGGCCATATATTTT

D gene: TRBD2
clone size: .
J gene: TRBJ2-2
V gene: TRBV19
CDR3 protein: CASLDWGGGELFF
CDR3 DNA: TGTGCCAGTCTGGACTGGGGAGGGGGGGAGCTGTTTTTT

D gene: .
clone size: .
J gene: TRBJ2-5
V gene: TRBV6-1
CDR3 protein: CASSEGVRLGTQYF
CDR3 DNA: TGTGCCAGCAGTGAAGGTGTCAGACTCGGGACCCAGTACTTC

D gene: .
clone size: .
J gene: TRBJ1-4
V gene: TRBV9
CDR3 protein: CASSVVGGGNHEKLFF
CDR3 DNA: TGTGCCAGCAGCGTAGTTGGCGGGGGGAACCACGAAAAACTGTTTTTT

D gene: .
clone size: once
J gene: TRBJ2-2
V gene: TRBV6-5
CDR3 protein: CASSPWGREAGELFF
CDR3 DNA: TGTGCCAGCAGTCCATGGGGCAGGGAAGCCGGGGAGCTGTTTTTT

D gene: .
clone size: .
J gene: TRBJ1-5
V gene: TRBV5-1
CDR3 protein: CASSLGDTFNQPRHF
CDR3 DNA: TGCGCCAGCAGCTTGGGGGACACTTTCAATCAGCCCCGGCATTTT

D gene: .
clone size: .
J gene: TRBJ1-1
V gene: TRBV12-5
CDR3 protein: CASGWRENTEAFF
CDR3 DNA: TGTGCTAGTGGTTGGAGGGAGAACACTGAAGCTTTCTTT

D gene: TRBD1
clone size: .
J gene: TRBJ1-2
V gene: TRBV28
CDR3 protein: CASSSTRRGLGYTF
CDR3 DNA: TGTGCCAGCAGTTCAACTCGCAGGGGGCTCGGCTACACCTTC

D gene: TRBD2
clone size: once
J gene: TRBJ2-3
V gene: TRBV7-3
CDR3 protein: CASSPGTSGGRVGTDTQYF
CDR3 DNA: TGTGCCAGCAGCCCAGGGACTAGCGGGGGTCGAGTGGGCACAGATACGCAGTATTTT

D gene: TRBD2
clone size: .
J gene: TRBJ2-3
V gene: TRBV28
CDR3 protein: CASSTNPLAGFTDTQYF
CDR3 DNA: TGTGCCAGCAGTACCAACCCTCTAGCGGGATTCACAGATACGCAGTATTTT

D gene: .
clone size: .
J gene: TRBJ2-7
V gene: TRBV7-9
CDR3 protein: CASSAIEKSRSYEQYF
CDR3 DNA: TGTGCCAGCAGCGCCATAGAAAAATCCCGCTCCTACGAGCAGTACTTC

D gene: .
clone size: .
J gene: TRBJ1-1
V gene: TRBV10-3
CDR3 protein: CAISETRGMNTEAFF
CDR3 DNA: TGTGCCATCAGTGAGACCCGGGGTATGAACACTGAAGCTTTCTTT

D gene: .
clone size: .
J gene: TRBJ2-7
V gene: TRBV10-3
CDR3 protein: CAIGAGAYEQYF
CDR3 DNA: TGTGCCATCGGGGCAGGGGCCTACGAGCAGTACTTC

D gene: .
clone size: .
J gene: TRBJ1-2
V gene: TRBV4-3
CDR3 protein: CASSHRTERGWSYGYTF
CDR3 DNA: TGCGCCAGCAGCCACAGGACAGAAAGGGGCTGGTCCTATGGCTACACCTTC

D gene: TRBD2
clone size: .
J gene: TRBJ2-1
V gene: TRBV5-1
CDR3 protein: CASRSHSGDSYNEQFF
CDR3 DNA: TGCGCCAGCAGATCTCATAGCGGGGACTCCTACAATGAGCAGTTCTTC

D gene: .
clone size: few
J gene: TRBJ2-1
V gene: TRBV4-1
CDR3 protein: CASSPGTSLYNEQFF
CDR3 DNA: TGCGCCAGCAGCCCCGGGACTTCCCTCTACAATGAGCAGTTCTTC

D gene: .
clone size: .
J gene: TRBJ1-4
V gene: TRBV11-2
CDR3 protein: CASSLSSLELFF
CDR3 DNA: TGTGCCAGCAGCTTAAGTTCCCTAGAACTGTTTTTT

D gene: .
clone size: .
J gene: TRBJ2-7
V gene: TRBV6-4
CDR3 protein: CASSDSTGHAEQYF
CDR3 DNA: TGTGCCAGCAGTGACTCGACAGGACATGCCGAGCAGTACTTC

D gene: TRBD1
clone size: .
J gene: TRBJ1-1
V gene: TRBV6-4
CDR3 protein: CASSARTGGNTEAFF
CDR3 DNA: TGTGCCAGCAGTGCCCGGACAGGGGGGAACACTGAAGCTTTCTTT

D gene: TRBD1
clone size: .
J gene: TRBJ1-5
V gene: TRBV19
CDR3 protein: CASKSTGNTNQPQHF
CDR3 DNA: TGTGCCAGTAAGTCGACAGGGAATACCAATCAGCCCCAGCATTTT

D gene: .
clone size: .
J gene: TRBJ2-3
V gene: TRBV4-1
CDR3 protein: CASSPSQHSGQDTQYF
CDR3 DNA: TGCGCCAGCAGCCCTTCACAGCATTCTGGGCAAGATACGCAGTATTTT

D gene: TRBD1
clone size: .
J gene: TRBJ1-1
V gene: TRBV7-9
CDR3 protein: CASKTGEKGAEAFF
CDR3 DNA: TGTGCCAGCAAGACAGGGGAGAAAGGGGCTGAAGCTTTCTTT

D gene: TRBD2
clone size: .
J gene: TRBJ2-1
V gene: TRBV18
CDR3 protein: CASSLGLAGGANEQFF
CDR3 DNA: TGTGCCAGCTCACTCGGACTAGCGGGAGGTGCCAATGAGCAGTTCTTC

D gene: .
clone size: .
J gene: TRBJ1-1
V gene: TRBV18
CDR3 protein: CASSPPNPSAEAFF
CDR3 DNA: TGTGCCAGCTCACCACCGAATCCGAGCGCTGAAGCTTTCTTT

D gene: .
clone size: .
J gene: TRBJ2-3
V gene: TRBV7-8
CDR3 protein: CASSISTRGTDTQYF
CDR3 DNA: TGTGCCAGCAGCATATCGACTAGGGGCACAGATACGCAGTATTTT

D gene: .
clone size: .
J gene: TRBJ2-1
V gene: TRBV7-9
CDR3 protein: CASSLWEADEQFF
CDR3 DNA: TGTGCCAGCAGCTTATGGGAAGCGGATGAGCAGTTCTTC

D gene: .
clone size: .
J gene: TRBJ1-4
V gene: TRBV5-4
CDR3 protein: CASSSQGLTAGEKLFF
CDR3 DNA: TGTGCCAGCAGCTCGCAGGGACTTACCGCCGGGGAAAAACTGTTTTTT

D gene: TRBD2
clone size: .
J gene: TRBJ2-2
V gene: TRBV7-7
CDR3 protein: CASSPSPGGDGELFF
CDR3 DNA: TGTGCTAGCAGCCCCTCCCCGGGAGGCGACGGGGAGCTGTTTTTT